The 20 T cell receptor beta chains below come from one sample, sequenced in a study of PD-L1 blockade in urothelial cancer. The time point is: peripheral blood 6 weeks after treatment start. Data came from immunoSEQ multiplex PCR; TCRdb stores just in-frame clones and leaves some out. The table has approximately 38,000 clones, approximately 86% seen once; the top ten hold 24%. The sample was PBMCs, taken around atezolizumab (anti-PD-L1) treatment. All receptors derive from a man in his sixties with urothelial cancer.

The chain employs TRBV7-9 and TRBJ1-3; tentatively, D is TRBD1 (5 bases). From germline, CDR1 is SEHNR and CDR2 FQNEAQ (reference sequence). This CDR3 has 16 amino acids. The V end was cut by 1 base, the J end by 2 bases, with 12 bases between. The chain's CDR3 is CASSLVSGRTGNTIYF. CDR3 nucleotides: TGTGCCAGCAGCTTAGTCTCAGGGAGGACTGGAAACACCATATATTTT.

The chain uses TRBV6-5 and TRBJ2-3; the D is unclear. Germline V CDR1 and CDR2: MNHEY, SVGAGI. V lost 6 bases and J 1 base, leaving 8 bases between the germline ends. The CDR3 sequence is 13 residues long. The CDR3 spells CASRVQGTDTQYF. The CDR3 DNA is TGTGCCAGCAGGGTGCAGGGCACAGATACGCAGTATTTT.

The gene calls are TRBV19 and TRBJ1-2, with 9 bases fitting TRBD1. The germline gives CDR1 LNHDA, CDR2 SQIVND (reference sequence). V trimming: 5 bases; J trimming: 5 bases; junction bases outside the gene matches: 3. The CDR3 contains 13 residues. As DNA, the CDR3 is TGTGCCAGTAGTCGACAGGGGGTGTATGGCTACACCTTC. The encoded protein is CASSRQGVYGYTF.

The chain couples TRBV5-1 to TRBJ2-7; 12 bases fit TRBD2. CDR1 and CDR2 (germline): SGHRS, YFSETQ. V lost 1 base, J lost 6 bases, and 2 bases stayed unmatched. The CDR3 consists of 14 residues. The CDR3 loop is CASSLRTSGAEQYF. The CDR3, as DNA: TGCGCCAGCAGCTTGCGGACTAGCGGGGCCGAGCAGTACTTC.

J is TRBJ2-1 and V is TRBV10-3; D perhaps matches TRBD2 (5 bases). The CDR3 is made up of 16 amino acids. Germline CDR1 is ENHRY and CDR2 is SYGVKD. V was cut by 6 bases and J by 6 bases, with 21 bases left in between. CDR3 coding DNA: TGTGCCATCAGGGCCCAAGTAGGCCCTGGAGGCAATGAGCAGTTCTTC. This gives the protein CAIRAQVGPGGNEQFF.

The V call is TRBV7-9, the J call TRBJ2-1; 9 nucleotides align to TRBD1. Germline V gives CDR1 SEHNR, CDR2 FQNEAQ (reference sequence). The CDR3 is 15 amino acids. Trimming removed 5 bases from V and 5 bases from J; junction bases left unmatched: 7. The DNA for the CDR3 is TGTGCCAGCAGCAATGGACAGGGGCTCAACAATGAGCAGTTCTTC. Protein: CASSNGQGLNNEQFF.

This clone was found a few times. CDR3 in amino acids: CASAWTGWSIGDNQPQHF. CDR3 DNA: TGTGCTAGTGCTTGGACAGGTTGGAGCATCGGCGACAATCAGCCCCAGCATTTT. The chain uses TRBV12-5 and TRBJ1-5, with 7 bases identical to TRBD1. With V trimmed by 7 bases and J by 3 bases, 18 bases remained unmatched. This CDR3 region has 18 residues. Germline V gene data show CDR1 as LGHNT and CDR2 as FRNRAP.

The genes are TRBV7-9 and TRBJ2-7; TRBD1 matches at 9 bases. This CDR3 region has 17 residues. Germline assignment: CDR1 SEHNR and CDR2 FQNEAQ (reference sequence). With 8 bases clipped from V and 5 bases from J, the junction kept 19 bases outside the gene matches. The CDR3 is CASGQSPAGQGWHEQYF. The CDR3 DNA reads TGTGCCAGCGGTCAAAGCCCGGCGGGACAGGGTTGGCACGAGCAGTACTTC.

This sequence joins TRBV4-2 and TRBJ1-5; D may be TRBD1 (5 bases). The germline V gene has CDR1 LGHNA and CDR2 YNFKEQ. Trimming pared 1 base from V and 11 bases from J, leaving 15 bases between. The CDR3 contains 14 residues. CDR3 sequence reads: CASSQGLGAGAQHF. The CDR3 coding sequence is TGTGCCAGCAGCCAAGGACTAGGGGCGGGAGCCCAGCATTTT.

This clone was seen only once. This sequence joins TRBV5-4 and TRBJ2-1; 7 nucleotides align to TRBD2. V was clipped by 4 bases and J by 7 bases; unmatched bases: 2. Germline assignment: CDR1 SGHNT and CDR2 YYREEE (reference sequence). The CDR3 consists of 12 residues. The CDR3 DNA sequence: TGTGCCAGCAGCACTAGCGTGAATGAGCAGTTCTTC. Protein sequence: CASSTSVNEQFF. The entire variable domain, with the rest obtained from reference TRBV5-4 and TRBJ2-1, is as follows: ETGVTQSPTHLIKTRGQQVTLRCSSQSGHNTVSWYQQALGQGPQFIFQYYREEENGRGNFPPRFSGLQFPNYSSELNVNALELDDSALYLCASSTSVNEQFFGPGTRLTVL.

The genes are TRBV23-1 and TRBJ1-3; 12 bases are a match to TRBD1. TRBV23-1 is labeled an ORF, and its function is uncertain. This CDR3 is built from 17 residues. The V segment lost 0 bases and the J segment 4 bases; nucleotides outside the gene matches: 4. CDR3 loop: CASSQSRDRGRGNTIYF. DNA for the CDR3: TGCGCCAGCAGTCAATCGAGGGACAGGGGGCGAGGAAACACCATATATTTT.

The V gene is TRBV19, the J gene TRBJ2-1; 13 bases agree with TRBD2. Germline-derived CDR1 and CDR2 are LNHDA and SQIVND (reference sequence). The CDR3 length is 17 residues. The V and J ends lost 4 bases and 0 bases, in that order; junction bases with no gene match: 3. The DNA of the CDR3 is TGTGCCAGTAGTAGGACTAGCGGGAGAAGCTCCTACAATGAGCAGTTCTTC. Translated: CASSRTSGRSSYNEQFF.

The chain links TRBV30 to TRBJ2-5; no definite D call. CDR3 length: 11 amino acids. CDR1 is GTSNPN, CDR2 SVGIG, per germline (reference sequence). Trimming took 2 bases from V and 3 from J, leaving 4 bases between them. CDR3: CAWSTKETQYF. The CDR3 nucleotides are TGTGCCTGGAGTACAAAAGAGACCCAGTACTTC.

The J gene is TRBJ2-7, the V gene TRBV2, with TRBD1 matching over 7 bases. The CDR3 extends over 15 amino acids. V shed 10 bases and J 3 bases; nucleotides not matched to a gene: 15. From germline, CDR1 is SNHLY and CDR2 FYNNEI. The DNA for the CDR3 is TGTGCCACCCTCCGTACCGGGACAGAGAGCTACGAGCAGTACTTC. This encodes CATLRTGTESYEQYF. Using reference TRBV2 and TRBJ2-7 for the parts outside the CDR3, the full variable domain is EPEVTQTPSHQVTQMGQEVILRCVPISNHLYFYWYRQILGQKVEFLVSFYNNEISEKSEIFDDQFSVERPDGSNFTLKIRSTKLEDSAMYFCATLRTGTESYEQYFGPGTRLTVT.

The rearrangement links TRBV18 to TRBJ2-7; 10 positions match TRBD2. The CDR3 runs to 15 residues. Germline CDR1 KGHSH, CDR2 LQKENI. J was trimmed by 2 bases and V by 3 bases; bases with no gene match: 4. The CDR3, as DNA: TGTGCCAGCTCACCCTCTAGCGGGGGCGCCTACGAGCAGTACTTC. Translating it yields CASSPSSGGAYEQYF.

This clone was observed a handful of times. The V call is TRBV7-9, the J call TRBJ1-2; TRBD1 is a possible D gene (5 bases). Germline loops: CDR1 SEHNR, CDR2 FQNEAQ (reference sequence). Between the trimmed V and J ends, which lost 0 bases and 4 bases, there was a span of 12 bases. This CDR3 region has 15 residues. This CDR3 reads CASSLAGGGSYGYTF. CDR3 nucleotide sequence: TGTGCCAGCAGCTTAGCTGGGGGGGGTAGCTATGGCTACACCTTC.

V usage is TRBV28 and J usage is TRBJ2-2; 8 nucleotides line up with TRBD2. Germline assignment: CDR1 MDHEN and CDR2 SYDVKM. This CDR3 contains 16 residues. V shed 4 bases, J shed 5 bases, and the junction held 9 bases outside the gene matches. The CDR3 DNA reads TGTGCCAGCAGTTCCCCGGGAGGGAGGTCGACCGGGGAGCTGTTTTTT. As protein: CASSSPGGRSTGELFF.

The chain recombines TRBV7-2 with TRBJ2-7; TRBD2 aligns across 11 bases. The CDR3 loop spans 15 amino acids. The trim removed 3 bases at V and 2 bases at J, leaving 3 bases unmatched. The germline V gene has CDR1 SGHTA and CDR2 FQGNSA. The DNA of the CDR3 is TGTGCCAGCAGCTTCACTAGCGGGGGACCCTACGAGCAGTACTTC. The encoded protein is CASSFTSGGPYEQYF.

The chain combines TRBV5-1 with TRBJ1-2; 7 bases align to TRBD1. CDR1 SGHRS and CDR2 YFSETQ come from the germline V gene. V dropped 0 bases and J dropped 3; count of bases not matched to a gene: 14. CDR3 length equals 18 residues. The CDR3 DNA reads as TGCGCCAGCAGCTTGGCCGGGACAGCCGGACCCATGGACTATGGCTACACCTTC. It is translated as CASSLAGTAGPMDYGYTF.

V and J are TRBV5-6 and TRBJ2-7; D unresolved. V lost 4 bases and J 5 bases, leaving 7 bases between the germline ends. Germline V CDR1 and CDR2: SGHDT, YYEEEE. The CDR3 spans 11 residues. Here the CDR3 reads CASSRSHEQYF. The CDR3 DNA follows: TGTGCCAGCAGCCGGTCCCACGAGCAGTACTTC.